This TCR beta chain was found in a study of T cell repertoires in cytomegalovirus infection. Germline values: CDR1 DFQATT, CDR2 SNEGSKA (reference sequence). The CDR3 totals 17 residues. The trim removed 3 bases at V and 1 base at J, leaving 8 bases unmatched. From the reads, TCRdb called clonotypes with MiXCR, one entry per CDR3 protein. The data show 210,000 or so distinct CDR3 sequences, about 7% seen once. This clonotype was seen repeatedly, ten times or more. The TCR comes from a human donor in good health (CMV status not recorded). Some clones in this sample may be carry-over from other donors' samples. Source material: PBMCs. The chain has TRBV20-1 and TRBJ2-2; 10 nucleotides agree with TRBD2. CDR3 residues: CSARALAGEGNTGELFF. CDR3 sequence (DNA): TGCAGTGCTAGGGCTCTAGCGGGGGAAGGGAACACCGGGGAGCTGTTTTTT.